Shown below are 5 T cell receptor beta chains from a single sample sequenced in a study of post-analysis software for immune sequencing data. Study results and limitations: Patients used a handful of TRBV segments, including TRBV5-6, TRBV5-1 and TRBV20-1, more often than controls.

Carried by the TCR beta cDNA libraries were unique molecular identifiers. TCRdb recomputed calls from the PCR reads with MiXCR, one row per CDR3 protein. The sample lists hundreds of thousands of distinct CDR3 sequences; approximately 53% were seen once. What these receptors recognize is not known. Material: blood. The receptors shown here come from a girl aged 5-17 years with multiple sclerosis.

The chain combines TRBV6-1 with TRBJ1-3, with D possibly being TRBD1 (5 bases). With 8 bases removed from V and 8 bases from J, the gap between germline ends came to 19 bases. Germline CDR1 MNHNS, CDR2 SASEGT. CDR3 length: 14 residues. CDR3 DNA sequence: TGTGCCAGCCGATGGGACCCTCGGAGTGACACCATATATTTT. As protein: CASRWDPRSDTIYF.

The chain uses TRBV20-1 and TRBJ2-1; 7 bases align to TRBD2. Germline CDR1 is DFQATT and CDR2 is SNEGSKA (reference sequence). J lost 4 bases, V lost 6 bases, and 12 bases had no gene match. The CDR3 consists of 15 residues. CDR3 sequence reads: CSAPKAAGTYNEQFF. The CDR3 DNA reads as TGCAGTGCCCCAAAGGCAGCGGGGACGTACAATGAGCAGTTCTTC.

This clonotype was seen repeatedly, ten times or more. One end of the junction is discordant with germline, which a read error may explain. The rearrangement uses TRBV5-1 and TRBJ2-7; 10 nucleotides line up with TRBD2. The length of the CDR3 is 15 residues. CDR1 and CDR2 from the germline V gene are SGHRS and YFSETQ. The CDR3 coding sequence is TGTGCCAGCAGCTTGGCTAGCGGGAGCTCCTACGAGCAGTACTTC. Translating gives CASSLASGSSYEQYF.

This clonotype was detected a few times. CDR3 in DNA: TGCAGTGCGGAGAGCGGGAGAGACTACGAGCAGTACTTC. It is translated as CSAESGRDYEQYF. The V gene is TRBV20-1, the J gene TRBJ2-7; 8 bases are a match to TRBD2. Per germline, CDR1 DFQATT and CDR2 SNEGSKA (reference sequence). The CDR3 is made up of 13 amino acids. V was pared by 6 bases and J by 3 bases, with 7 bases of the junction left unmatched.

The rearrangement uses TRBV5-1 and TRBJ2-6; D may be TRBD1 (5 bases). This CDR3 is 15 amino acids long. CDR1 is SGHRS and CDR2 is YFSETQ in the germline V gene. CDR3 loop: CASGATSPGANVLTF. The CDR3 DNA is TGCGCAAGTGGGGCAACTTCCCCTGGGGCCAACGTCCTGACTTTC.